The TCR beta chain under discussion was sequenced for a study of T cells in tumors after PD-1 blockade. The CDR3 totals 15 residues. V was clipped by 0 bases and J by 4 bases, with 10 bases between them. Germline V lookup: CDR1 MGHRA, CDR2 YSYEKL. The method was immunoSEQ multiplex PCR; TCRdb's version includes in-frame clones alone and lacks a portion of them. This sample carries roughly 19,000 clones, roughly 80% of them seen once, and the ten largest clones take approximately 24%. The TCR was taken from a human donor with advanced basal cell or squamous cell carcinoma (not recorded which). The rearrangement uses TRBV4-1 and TRBJ1-3; D perhaps matches TRBD1 (6 bases). The source material was PBMCs, sampled after anti-PD-1 therapy. The CDR3 region is CASSQDPGDGNTIYF. As DNA, the CDR3 is TGCGCCAGCAGCCAAGATCCAGGGGACGGAAACACCATATATTTT.